This TCR beta chain was retrieved from a study of human T cells and chemical hapten exposure. CDR3 length equals 12 residues. Germline V gene lookup returns CDR1 LNHNV and CDR2 YYDKDF (reference sequence). V was clipped by 0 bases and J by 3 bases, with 1 base between them. This clonotype appeared many times. TCRdb ran MiXCR on the RACE reads and lists one entry per CDR3 protein. Among about 380,000 distinct CDR3 sequences listed, more than 4.5% were seen once. Described time point: patch test 1, 2 weeks after DPC sensitization. The treatment denotes: therapeutic diphenylcyclopropenone sensitization with weekly scalp DPC.

The input for sequencing was whole blood, taken in connection with sensitization to the hapten diphenylcyclopropenone (DPC). The chain joins TRBV15 to TRBJ2-3; D remains ambiguous. The receptor's source is a woman aged 50 to 60 with alopecia areata. Some clones in this sample may be carry-over from other donors' samples. In nucleotides, the CDR3 is TGTGCCACCAGCAGAGAAACAGATACGCAGTATTTT. This encodes CATSRETDTQYF.